Following are 17 T cell receptor beta chains from one sample sequenced in a study of beta chain bispecific antibodies for T cell cancers listed by TCRdb under 2021. The paper's findings and limits, for the study overall: Relative to anti-CD19, anti-TRBV12 exposure cut the share of total TRBV signal from TRBV12-3 by 98% to 99%, while TRBV12-4 dropped by 36.5%, which was not significant. Every sequenced sample contained a mix of leukemia cell line cells and normal T cells, and most targeted TRBV signal came from the leukemia cells rather than from the normal T cells.

Library preparation employed 5' RACE. These reads were obtained on an Illumina MiSeq. TCRdb's own reprocessing of the public reads used fastp at Q25 and MiXCR and kept productive beta chains. Rows are unified per CDR3 protein, each entry keeping the most common DNA and genes. For this sample there are about 20,000 distinct CDR3 sequences; more than 2% appear just once. The top ten clones comprise roughly 5.1% of the sample. These receptors are not linked to any known antigen. The sample's treatment or condition label, in plain terms: alpha-V12: anti-TRBV12 scFv linked to anti-CD3 scFv. T cells were expanded from blood mononuclear cells with anti-CD3 antibody OKT3 or CD3/CD28 Dynabeads for approximately three days. This material consisted of healthy donor T cells cultured with leukemia cells, taken from a culture containing a bispecific antibody targeting TCR Vbeta12. These receptor sequences come from a human donor in good health. Some clones in this sample may be carry-over from other donors' samples.

In the case of this clonotype: One end of the junction varies from germline; a read error may be responsible. The V call is TRBV5-1, the J call TRBJ2-1; D may match TRBD1 or TRBD2 (5 bases each). Germline values: CDR1 SGHRS, CDR2 YFSETQ. The length of the CDR3 is 16 residues. The CDR3 spells CASSYIGTASYNERFF. CDR3 in DNA: TGCGCCAGCAGCTACATCGGGACGGCCAGCTACAATGAGCGGTTCTTC.

There are many counts of this clonotype. The genes are TRBV5-1 and TRBJ1-3; 10 nucleotides match TRBD1. The length of the CDR3 is 15 residues. Germline CDR1 is SGHRS and CDR2 is YFSETQ. The junction had 3 bases not matched to a gene; V was cut back by 4 bases and J by 2 bases. CDR3 sequence: CASSTDRGPGNTIYF. The CDR3 DNA reads TGCGCCAGCAGCACCGACAGGGGGCCTGGAAACACCATATATTTT.

The chain uses TRBV11-2 and TRBJ2-7; 10 nucleotides line up with TRBD1. Germline V CDR1 and CDR2: SGHAT, FQNNGV. The J segment lost 6 bases and the V segment lost 3 bases, leaving 2 bases of the junction unmatched. This CDR3 is 13 amino acids long. For the CDR3, the DNA is TGTGCCAGCAGCTTCGGGACAGGGGTCGAGCAGTACTTC. Translating gives CASSFGTGVEQYF.

This clonotype was found many times. The V call is TRBV24-1, the J call TRBJ2-5; TRBD1 matches at 10 bases. Per the germline V gene, CDR1 is KGHDR and CDR2 is SFDVKD. The CDR3 has 16 amino acids. The V gene end was trimmed by 4 bases and the J gene end by 2 bases; junction bases not matched to a gene: 6. The CDR3 nucleotides are TGTGCCACCAGTGACCCTGGGACAGGGGAACAAGAGACCCAGTACTTC. Translation: CATSDPGTGEQETQYF.

This clonotype was seen repeatedly, ten times or more. V and J are TRBV13 and TRBJ2-1; TRBD2 matches at 9 bases. This CDR3 has 14 amino acids. V shed 3 bases and J 9 bases; nucleotides not matched to a gene: 6. Germline loops: CDR1 PRHDT, CDR2 FYEKMQ (reference sequence). CDR3 nucleotides: TGTGCCAGCAGCTTTGGGCGGGGGGGCGGTGAGCAGTTCTTC. It yields the protein CASSFGRGGGEQFF.

The sample holds many counts of this clonotype. This chain joins TRBV5-5 and TRBJ2-3, with D possibly TRBD1 on 6 matching bases. The ends were cut back, 2 bases at V and 6 bases at J, with 10 bases in the middle. Looked up from germline, CDR1 is SGHKS and CDR2 is YYEKEE (reference sequence). The CDR3 has 13 amino acids. The DNA for the CDR3 is TGTGCCAGCAGCTTTACAGGGTCCGATACGCAGTATTTT. Its translation is CASSFTGSDTQYF.

This clonotype was observed many times. The V and J genes are TRBV28 and TRBJ2-7; the D call may be TRBD1 or TRBD2 (5 bases each). The V end was cut by 4 bases, the J end by 2 bases, with 12 bases between. The CDR3 sequence is 14 residues long. Germline CDR1 and CDR2: MDHEN and SYDVKM. DNA for the CDR3: TGTGCCAGCAGTTCCGGGACCGAGACCTACGAGCAGTACTTC. Translated: CASSSGTETYEQYF.

Comment on this clonotype: A much larger clone differs from this one at a single base, so this may be a read error. This CDR3 fails to terminate in the conserved phenylalanine or tryptophan, so it likely reflects a read error. The genes are TRBV20-1 and TRBJ2-3, with 7 bases aligning to TRBD2. Trimming at V came to 2 bases and at J to 6 bases, leaving 11 bases not matched to a gene. Germline V gives CDR1 DFQATT, CDR2 SNEGSKA (reference sequence). The CDR3 length is 15 residues. In nucleotides, the CDR3 is TGCAGTGCTAGAAATTTGGGGGACTATTTCGATACGCAGTATTCT. Its translation: CSARNLGDYFDTQYS.

This clonotype has at least ten counts. The chain recombines TRBV6-6 with TRBJ1-2; D is unclear. The CDR3 sequence is 14 residues long. Looked up from germline, CDR1 is MNHNY and CDR2 is SVGAGI (reference sequence). Trimming removed 0 bases from V and 2 bases from J, with 7 bases in between. The CDR3 sequence is CASSYSPGNYGYTF. CDR3 sequence (DNA): TGTGCCAGCAGTTACTCGCCGGGAAACTATGGCTACACCTTC.

This clonotype was counted at least ten times. The chain carries TRBV5-6 and TRBJ2-1, with D possibly TRBD2 on 5 matching bases. V was trimmed by 0 bases and J by 12 bases, leaving 16 bases between them. The CDR3 is 14 amino acids. Germline CDR1 is SGHDT and CDR2 is YYEEEE. The CDR3 DNA sequence: TGTGCCAGCAGCTTGGGAACACGGGGAAGCAGGCAGTTCTTC. Residues: CASSLGTRGSRQFF.

This clonotype was detected ten times or more. The chain uses TRBV30 and TRBJ2-7; D is ambiguous. In germline, CDR1 is GTSNPN, CDR2 SVGIG (reference sequence). The length of the CDR3 is 13 residues. Trimming removed 0 bases at V and 2 bases at J, with 8 bases between. The CDR3 spells CAWSVGITYEQYF. For the CDR3, the DNA is TGTGCCTGGAGTGTGGGGATTACCTACGAGCAGTACTTC. Full variable domain (rest looked up from reference TRBV30 and TRBJ2-7): SQTIHQWPATLVQPVGSPLSLECTVEGTSNPNLYWYRQAAGRGLQLLFYSVGIGQISSEVPQNLSASRPQDRQFILSSKKLLLSDSGFYLCAWSVGITYEQYFGPGTRLTVT.

This clonotype was observed at least ten times. The rearrangement links TRBV20-1 to TRBJ2-1; D remains unclear. Germline CDR1 is DFQATT and CDR2 is SNEGSKA (reference sequence). Trimming stripped 2 bases from V and 2 bases from J, with 13 bases between. This CDR3 region has 15 residues. This chain's CDR3 is CSARRSRIAYNEQFF. As DNA, the CDR3 is TGCAGTGCTAGAAGGTCACGGATTGCCTACAATGAGCAGTTCTTC.

The sample holds many counts of this clonotype. This chain links TRBV20-1 with TRBJ2-7; D tentatively reads TRBD1 or TRBD2 (5 bases each). Trimming cost V 6 bases and J 6 bases, with 24 bases left between them. The CDR3 extends over 15 amino acids. Germline assignment: CDR1 DFQATT and CDR2 SNEGSKA (reference sequence). CDR3 residues: CSARDRDGSLPEQYF. CDR3 DNA sequence: TGCAGTGCCCGTGACCGGGACGGGTCTCTCCCCGAGCAGTACTTC.

The V and J genes are TRBV19 and TRBJ2-2, with no clear D. The germline V gene has CDR1 LNHDA and CDR2 SQIVND (reference sequence). The CDR3 is made up of 12 amino acids. Trimming left V 5 bases short and J 4 bases short, with 5 bases between. This chain's CDR3 is CASSGSTGELFF. CDR3 DNA: TGTGCCAGTAGTGGCAGCACCGGGGAGCTGTTTTTT.

This clonotype was detected many times. The chain recombines TRBV6-5 with TRBJ1-3; possible D gene TRBD1, 6 bases. Germline V gene sequence: CDR1 MNHEY, CDR2 SVGAGI. Trimming cost V 5 bases and J 4 bases, with 18 bases left between them. This CDR3 has 16 amino acids. The CDR3 nucleotides read TGTGCCAGCAGTCCGGGTTGGGGGGCGGGCGGAAACACCATATATTTT. Translated: CASSPGWGAGGNTIYF.

Many counts were recorded for this clonotype. This chain joins TRBV28 and TRBJ2-5; 11 positions agree with TRBD2. Germline loops: CDR1 MDHEN, CDR2 SYDVKM. Trimming cost V 2 bases and J 8 bases; bases outside gene matches: 4. The CDR3 contains 14 residues. The CDR3 loop reads CASSLASGGSTQYF. The CDR3 DNA follows: TGTGCCAGCAGTTTAGCTAGCGGGGGGAGTACCCAGTACTTC. The variable domain in full, with the rest retrieved from reference TRBV28 and TRBJ2-5, is DVKVTQSSRYLVKRTGEKVFLECVQDMDHENMFWYRQDPGLGLRLIYFSYDVKMKEKGDIPEGYSVSREKKERFSLILESASTNQTSMYLCASSLASGGSTQYFGPGTRLLVL.

This clonotype has at least ten counts. The chain uses TRBV28 and TRBJ2-3; D remains ambiguous. This CDR3 has 13 residues. V lost 6 bases and J lost 5, with 12 bases in between. CDR1 and CDR2 from the germline V gene are MDHEN and SYDVKM. The CDR3 protein is CASSSRAKDTQYF. CDR3 DNA: TGTGCCAGCAGCTCCCGGGCGAAAGATACGCAGTATTTT.